This T cell receptor beta chain was obtained from a study of T cell responses to AZD1222 COVID-19 vaccine. Comments on this clone: Its specificity is unknown.

This CDR3 has 12 amino acids. Germline V CDR1 and CDR2: KGHSH, LQKENI. Trimming stripped 3 bases from V and 6 bases from J, with 6 bases between. Study results and caveats: Vaccine-associated CD4 TCRs ranged over spike, dominating at 160-218 and 743-854. Receipt of two AZD1222 doses was followed by a rise in Spike-specific TCR breadth and depth.

Profiled with immunoSEQ multiplex PCR; TCRdb holds only in-frame clones, not every one. The sample contains some 90,000 clones, around nine tenths of which appear only once. The material was peripheral blood, obtained on day 0 of MenACWY control vaccination. The TCR was taken from an adult in good health. The chain couples TRBV18 to TRBJ1-5, with D unresolved. CDR3 DNA sequence: TGTGCCAGCTCACCTAGGATTCAGCCCCAGCATTTT. It translates to CASSPRIQPQHF.